This is a list of T cell receptor beta chains from one sample in a study of T cell clones after liver transplantation. TCRdb's table, derived via immunoSEQ multiplex PCR, lists solely in-frame clones and lacks some. This table holds about 100,000 clones, around 83% found once. The material was CD4+ T cells from blood, obtained before liver transplant. The receptors were gathered from a human donor who received a liver transplant. Each CDR3 is given with its conserved first and last residue. Fields, in order: J gene, clone size, V gene, D gene, CDR3 DNA, CDR3 protein. A D gene is named only where the DNA matches it firmly. A clone size is listed for some rows: how often the clone was seen (once, few, many), or a class if it is expanded.

>TRBJ1-5|NA|TRBV28|NA
TGTGCCACATACCCCGGGCGGATCAATCAGCCCCAGCATTTT
CATYPGRINQPQHF
>TRBJ1-2|NA|TRBV9|NA
TGTGCCAGCAGCCCCCGGGGGCGGACCAACTATGGCTACACCTTC
CASSPRGRTNYGYTF
>TRBJ1-5|NA|TRBV29-1|NA
TGCAGCGTCGTCGGAGGGGCAGGTCAGCCCCAGCATTTT
CSVVGGAGQPQHF
>TRBJ1-1|NA|TRBV6-5|NA
TGTGCCAGCAGCTCCCGGGCCGACCGGGGCACTGAAGCTTTCTTT
CASSSRADRGTEAFF
>TRBJ1-4|once|TRBV18|NA
TGTGCCAGCTCACCACTACAGTCTGCAACTAATGAAAAACTGTTTTTT
CASSPLQSATNEKLFF
>TRBJ2-5|NA|TRBV6-5|TRBD1
TGTGCCAGCACCCGGGACAGGGGTTCGGGAGAGACCCAGTACTTC
CASTRDRGSGETQYF
>TRBJ2-2|NA|TRBV6-1|NA
TGTGCCAGCAGTGTTGGCACCGGGGAGCTGTTTTTT
CASSVGTGELFF
>TRBJ1-2|once|TRBV19|NA
TGTGCCAGTAGTATAGACTTGTCGGGGTATGGCTACACCTTC
CASSIDLSGYGYTF
>TRBJ2-1|NA|TRBV5-4|TRBD2
TGTGCCAGCAGCTTGGGACTAGCGGGCTACAATGAGCAGTTCTTC
CASSLGLAGYNEQFF
>TRBJ2-5|NA|TRBV4-2|TRBD2
TGTGCCAGCAGCCTAGGACTAGCGGGCTTGCAAGAGACCCAGTACTTC
CASSLGLAGLQETQYF
>TRBJ1-1|NA|TRBV5-1|NA
TGCGCCAGCAGCCGGAGCCTCATGAACACTGAAGCTTTCTTT
CASSRSLMNTEAFF
>TRBJ2-7|NA|TRBV18|NA
TGTGCCAGCTCACCACCCGGACAAACCTACGAGCAGTACTTC
CASSPPGQTYEQYF
>TRBJ2-7|NA|TRBV28|TRBD2
TGTGCCAGCAGTTTAAGCGGGAGGGAGGGGGGCGAGCAGTACTTC
CASSLSGREGGEQYF
>TRBJ2-1|few|TRBV30|NA
TGTGCCTGGAGTGTAGGTGTGCCATACAATGAGCAGTTCTTC
CAWSVGVPYNEQFF
>TRBJ2-7|NA|TRBV18|TRBD1
TGTGCCAGCTCACCAGGACAGGGGACCTACGAGCAGTACTTC
CASSPGQGTYEQYF
>TRBJ2-3|NA|TRBV5-6|NA
TGTGCCAGCAGCCCTGCCGGTCTGGATACGCAGTATTTT
CASSPAGLDTQYF
>TRBJ1-1|few|TRBV6-6|TRBD1
TGTGCCAGCAGTCAGGACAGGAGGGAGCCTGAAGCTTTCTTT
CASSQDRREPEAFF
>TRBJ1-5|NA|TRBV27|TRBD1
TGTGCCAGCAGTTCCCCAGGGGGAGTCTCTCAGCCCCAGCATTTT
CASSSPGGVSQPQHF
>TRBJ2-7|NA|TRBV9|TRBD1
TGTGCCAGCAGCGCGGACAGGGGTGTCAACGAGCAGTACTTC
CASSADRGVNEQYF
>TRBJ2-3|NA|TRBV7-9|NA
TGTGCCAGCAGCTTTGGGGGCACAGATACGCAGTATTTT
CASSFGGTDTQYF
>TRBJ2-1|NA|TRBV11-2|NA
TGTGCCAGCAGCTTAACGGTATCCGACAATGAGCAGTTCTTC
CASSLTVSDNEQFF
>TRBJ1-1|NA|TRBV28|TRBD1
TGTGCCAGCAGTGCCAGGGGGCGCCTGAACACTGAAGCTTTCTTT
CASSARGRLNTEAFF
>TRBJ1-6|NA|TRBV2|NA
TGTGCCAGCAGTGAAGAAGGGAGGGTTGGTTCACCCCTCCACTTT
CASSEEGRVGSPLHF
>TRBJ2-2|NA|TRBV15|NA
TGTGCCACCAGCAGAGTTGTCAGCGGGGAGCTGTTTTTT
CATSRVVSGELFF
>TRBJ2-1|NA|TRBV4-3|NA
TGCGCCAGCAGCCACCAGGGGGGCCGATCGGATGAGCAGTTCTTC
CASSHQGGRSDEQFF
>TRBJ2-1|NA|TRBV5-1|NA
TGCGCCAGCAGCTTCGGGCGGCAGGAGCAGTTCTTC
CASSFGRQEQFF
>TRBJ2-7|NA|TRBV30|NA
TGTGCCTGGAGTGTAGGAGGAATTTCCTACGAGCAGTACTTC
CAWSVGGISYEQYF
>TRBJ2-1|NA|TRBV4-2|TRBD2
TGTGCCAGCAGCCAAGAAGGACGGGGGGGCCGCTATGAGCAGTTCTTC
CASSQEGRGGRYEQFF
>TRBJ2-7|NA|TRBV5-1|TRBD2
TGCGCCAGCAGCTTGGGCCATCGGACTAGCGGTTACGAGCAGTACTTC
CASSLGHRTSGYEQYF
>TRBJ2-1|NA|TRBV7-3|TRBD2
TGTGCCAGCAGCCTCAGGGGACTAGCGGGAGTGGGTGAGCAGTTCTTC
CASSLRGLAGVGEQFF
>TRBJ1-2|NA|TRBV27|TRBD1
TGTGCCAGCAGACCAGGGGGCTTTGATGGCTACACCTTC
CASRPGGFDGYTF
>TRBJ2-7|NA|TRBV28|TRBD2
TGTGCCAGCAACCTCGGGACTAGCGGGAGGAACTACGAGCAGTACTTC
CASNLGTSGRNYEQYF
>TRBJ1-1|NA|TRBV6-1|NA
TGTGCCAGCGGAGGGGTTTACACTGAAGCTTTCTTT
CASGGVYTEAFF